The rows below give T cell receptor beta chains drawn from one sample of a study of T cell clonotyping in hematopoietic cell transplantation. Repertoires were generated with immunoSEQ multiplex PCR, while TCRdb's copy carries only in-frame clones and drops some. The repertoire consists of roughly 24,000 clones, with 75% to 85% occurring once and the leading ten covering approximately 22%. The material was peripheral blood mononuclear cells, obtained before stem cell transplant. The source is a woman in her sixties with acute myeloid leukemia. Some clones in this sample may be carry-over from other donors' samples. CDR3s include the opening cysteine and the closing phenylalanine or tryptophan. Each record gives: V gene, J gene, D gene, clone size, CDR3 DNA, CDR3 protein. The D gene is left open where the match is weak. Clone size is stated in some rows and not others, as once, few, many or a class when expanded.

v_call: TRBV19
j_call: TRBJ2-7
d_call: NA
clone_size: NA
cdr3_nt: TGTGCCAGTACCACTAGGGGGGACAGCGGCGAGCAGTACTTC
cdr3_aa: CASTTRGDSGEQYF

v_call: TRBV29-1
j_call: TRBJ2-7
d_call: NA
clone_size: NA
cdr3_nt: TGCAGCGTTAGGCGGGACCTCTCCTACGAGCAGTACTTC
cdr3_aa: CSVRRDLSYEQYF

v_call: TRBV28
j_call: TRBJ2-7
d_call: NA
clone_size: NA
cdr3_nt: TGTGCCAGCAGAACCCGGAGTAAATCCTACGAGCAGTACTTC
cdr3_aa: CASRTRSKSYEQYF

v_call: TRBV15
j_call: TRBJ2-5
d_call: TRBD2
clone_size: NA
cdr3_nt: TGTGCCACCAGCAGATCGGCGGGGGGGCAAGAGACCCAGTACTTC
cdr3_aa: CATSRSAGGQETQYF

v_call: TRBV9
j_call: TRBJ2-3
d_call: NA
clone_size: NA
cdr3_nt: TGTGCCAGCTCTCCGGCGGTTTTCACAGATACGCAGTATTTT
cdr3_aa: CASSPAVFTDTQYF

v_call: TRBV2
j_call: TRBJ1-1
d_call: NA
clone_size: NA
cdr3_nt: TGTGCCAGCAGTTGGGGAGGCACTGAAGCTTTCTTT
cdr3_aa: CASSWGGTEAFF

v_call: TRBV6-1
j_call: TRBJ2-7
d_call: TRBD2
clone_size: NA
cdr3_nt: TGTGCCAGCAGGGCCTTGGGGGGGGACTACGAGCAGTACTTC
cdr3_aa: CASRALGGDYEQYF

v_call: TRBV5-1
j_call: TRBJ2-3
d_call: NA
clone_size: NA
cdr3_nt: TGCGCCAGCAGCTTCGGGGGCGAGGGGACGCAGTATTTT
cdr3_aa: CASSFGGEGTQYF

v_call: TRBV7-3
j_call: TRBJ2-3
d_call: TRBD2
clone_size: NA
cdr3_nt: TGTGCCAGCAGCGCACTAGCGGGAGGGCCAGATACGCAGTATTTT
cdr3_aa: CASSALAGGPDTQYF

v_call: TRBV5-1
j_call: TRBJ1-4
d_call: NA
clone_size: NA
cdr3_nt: TGCGCCAGCAGCCCCTCCGGCGGGACTAATGAAAAACTGTTTTTT
cdr3_aa: CASSPSGGTNEKLFF

v_call: TRBV7-2
j_call: TRBJ2-3
d_call: NA
clone_size: NA
cdr3_nt: TGTGCCAGCAGCTTGTCCAGAGATACGCAGTATTTT
cdr3_aa: CASSLSRDTQYF

v_call: TRBV27
j_call: TRBJ1-5
d_call: TRBD1
clone_size: NA
cdr3_nt: TGTGCCAGCAGTTCTACCCGTCCCGGGACAGGGAATAGCAATCAGCCCCAGCATTTT
cdr3_aa: CASSSTRPGTGNSNQPQHF

v_call: TRBV7-8
j_call: TRBJ1-4
d_call: TRBD1
clone_size: NA
cdr3_nt: TGTGCCAGCAGCTTATCCGGACAGGGAGGTATTGAAAAACTGTTTTTT
cdr3_aa: CASSLSGQGGIEKLFF

v_call: TRBV5-6
j_call: TRBJ1-1
d_call: NA
clone_size: NA
cdr3_nt: TGTGCCAGCGTGCCCCCCCGGGGCGGAAGTGCTTTCTTT
cdr3_aa: CASVPPRGGSAFF

v_call: TRBV7-9
j_call: TRBJ2-7
d_call: TRBD1
clone_size: NA
cdr3_nt: TGTGCCAGCAGCTTACCGACAGGGGGAATCTCCTACGAGCAGTACTTC
cdr3_aa: CASSLPTGGISYEQYF

v_call: TRBV7-2
j_call: TRBJ1-2
d_call: NA
clone_size: NA
cdr3_nt: TGTGCCAGCAGCTTAGGGCCCAACTATGGCTACACCTTC
cdr3_aa: CASSLGPNYGYTF

v_call: TRBV9
j_call: TRBJ1-2
d_call: NA
clone_size: NA
cdr3_nt: TGTGCCAGCAGCGCCTGGGGGGAGAACTATGGCTACACCTTC
cdr3_aa: CASSAWGENYGYTF

v_call: TRBV19
j_call: TRBJ1-2
d_call: TRBD1
clone_size: NA
cdr3_nt: TGTGCCAGTACCACAGGACAGGGCCAGTACTATGGCTACACCTTC
cdr3_aa: CASTTGQGQYYGYTF

v_call: TRBV5-5
j_call: TRBJ2-6
d_call: NA
clone_size: NA
cdr3_nt: TGTGCCAGCAGCTCCCAGCCCCTCTCTGGGGCCAACGTCCTGACTTTC
cdr3_aa: CASSSQPLSGANVLTF

v_call: TRBV6-5
j_call: TRBJ1-6
d_call: NA
clone_size: once
cdr3_nt: TGTGCCAGCAGCAGATCCGGGACGGTAAATTCACCCCTCCACTTT
cdr3_aa: CASSRSGTVNSPLHF

v_call: TRBV6-5
j_call: TRBJ2-7
d_call: TRBD2
clone_size: NA
cdr3_nt: TGTGCCAGCAGTCTAGCGGGAGGGCCCTACGAGCAGTACTTC
cdr3_aa: CASSLAGGPYEQYF

v_call: TRBV29-1
j_call: TRBJ1-2
d_call: NA
clone_size: NA
cdr3_nt: TGCAGCGTAAGCACGAACTATGGCTACACCTTC
cdr3_aa: CSVSTNYGYTF

v_call: TRBV11-2
j_call: TRBJ1-5
d_call: NA
clone_size: NA
cdr3_nt: TGTGCCAGCAGCTTAGAGCAGGGTAGGAATCAGCCCCAGCATTTT
cdr3_aa: CASSLEQGRNQPQHF

v_call: TRBV7-8
j_call: TRBJ1-5
d_call: NA
clone_size: NA
cdr3_nt: TGTGCCAGCAGCCCCGGTAGCAATCAGCCCCAGCATTTT
cdr3_aa: CASSPGSNQPQHF

v_call: TRBV7-3
j_call: TRBJ2-2
d_call: TRBD1
clone_size: NA
cdr3_nt: TGTGCCAGCAGCTCCGGGACAGGGGGAACCGGGGAGCTGTTTTTT
cdr3_aa: CASSSGTGGTGELFF

v_call: TRBV4-3
j_call: TRBJ2-1
d_call: NA
clone_size: NA
cdr3_nt: TGCGCCAGCAGCCAAGATTGGGCGGAAACCTACAATGAGCAGTTCTTC
cdr3_aa: CASSQDWAETYNEQFF

v_call: TRBV11-1
j_call: TRBJ1-2
d_call: TRBD1
clone_size: NA
cdr3_nt: TGTGCCAGCAGCCCCGACAGGGGGGGGAACTATGGCTACACCTTC
cdr3_aa: CASSPDRGGNYGYTF

v_call: TRBV4-3
j_call: TRBJ2-1
d_call: TRBD2
clone_size: once
cdr3_nt: TGCGCCAGCAGCCAAGAAGGCGGGAGGGTAGTCAATGAGCAGTTCTTC
cdr3_aa: CASSQEGGRVVNEQFF

v_call: TRBV5-1
j_call: TRBJ2-5
d_call: TRBD2
clone_size: NA
cdr3_nt: TGCGCCAGCAGCAGGAGCGGGGGGGACCAAGAGACCCAGTACTTC
cdr3_aa: CASSRSGGDQETQYF

v_call: TRBV29-1
j_call: TRBJ2-7
d_call: NA
clone_size: NA
cdr3_nt: TGCAGCGCTGGAAACGCCGCACGTAGGGAGCAGTACTTC
cdr3_aa: CSAGNAARREQYF

v_call: TRBV25-1
j_call: TRBJ1-5
d_call: NA
clone_size: once
cdr3_nt: TGTGCCAGCAGTGAATCTGGTCAGCCCCAGCATTTT
cdr3_aa: CASSESGQPQHF

v_call: TRBV5-1
j_call: TRBJ1-2
d_call: TRBD1
clone_size: NA
cdr3_nt: TGCGCCAGCAGCCGTGCCGGGACAGAAAACTATGGCTACACCTTC
cdr3_aa: CASSRAGTENYGYTF

v_call: TRBV2
j_call: TRBJ1-3
d_call: NA
clone_size: few
cdr3_nt: TGTGCCAGCAGTAGAGGGGTCTCTGGAAACACCATATATTTT
cdr3_aa: CASSRGVSGNTIYF

v_call: TRBV7-9
j_call: TRBJ2-2
d_call: TRBD1
clone_size: NA
cdr3_nt: TGTGCCAGCAGCTTAGGTACCGGGACAGGGGTAACGAACACCGGGGAGCTGTTTTTT
cdr3_aa: CASSLGTGTGVTNTGELFF

v_call: TRBV5-1
j_call: TRBJ1-5
d_call: TRBD1
clone_size: NA
cdr3_nt: TGCGCCAGGAACCGCCAGACAGGGACGAGCAATCAGCCCCAGCATTTT
cdr3_aa: CARNRQTGTSNQPQHF

v_call: TRBV6-4
j_call: TRBJ2-7
d_call: NA
clone_size: NA
cdr3_nt: TGTGCCACCAAGCTAGTCTACGAGCAGTACTTC
cdr3_aa: CATKLVYEQYF

v_call: TRBV5-1
j_call: TRBJ2-7
d_call: TRBD1
clone_size: NA
cdr3_nt: TGCGCCAGCAGCCGGACAGGGGGCATCGAGCAGTACTTC
cdr3_aa: CASSRTGGIEQYF

v_call: TRBV6-6
j_call: TRBJ1-2
d_call: NA
clone_size: few
cdr3_nt: TGTGCCAGCAACGGACAGACTACTAACTATGGCTACACCTTC
cdr3_aa: CASNGQTTNYGYTF

v_call: TRBV4-3
j_call: TRBJ2-7
d_call: TRBD1
clone_size: medium-sized
cdr3_nt: TGCGCCAGCAGCCAAGATTCGCAGGGGGCTGGGGAGCAGTACTTC
cdr3_aa: CASSQDSQGAGEQYF

v_call: TRBV10-3
j_call: TRBJ2-1
d_call: TRBD2
clone_size: once
cdr3_nt: TGTGCCATCAGTGAGTCGGGTGGCGGGAGGGGATTCAGGAATGAGCAGTTCTTC
cdr3_aa: CAISESGGGRGFRNEQFF

v_call: TRBV27
j_call: TRBJ2-1
d_call: TRBD2
clone_size: NA
cdr3_nt: TGTGCCAGCAGTTCCGGGACTAGCAGCCCATACAATGAGCAGTTCTTC
cdr3_aa: CASSSGTSSPYNEQFF

v_call: TRBV6-1
j_call: TRBJ1-1
d_call: NA
clone_size: NA
cdr3_nt: TGTGCCAGCAGTGGGGCCCTGAAAACTGAAGCTTTCTTT
cdr3_aa: CASSGALKTEAFF

v_call: TRBV29-1
j_call: TRBJ1-1
d_call: NA
clone_size: NA
cdr3_nt: TGCAGCGTTGGCAGGAGGGACACTGAAGCTTTCTTT
cdr3_aa: CSVGRRDTEAFF

v_call: TRBV6-6
j_call: TRBJ1-1
d_call: NA
clone_size: NA
cdr3_nt: TGTGCCAGCAGGCACAGGGAAAGGGACACTGAAGCTTTCTTT
cdr3_aa: CASRHRERDTEAFF

v_call: TRBV11-2
j_call: TRBJ1-1
d_call: NA
clone_size: NA
cdr3_nt: TGTGCCAGCAGCTTAGAACGATCTGAAGCTTTCTTT
cdr3_aa: CASSLERSEAFF

v_call: TRBV23-1
j_call: TRBJ1-2
d_call: NA
clone_size: NA
cdr3_nt: TGCGCCAGCAGTCATAAAGGAGACAGAGCCGACTATGGCTACACCTTC
cdr3_aa: CASSHKGDRADYGYTF

v_call: TRBV19
j_call: TRBJ1-4
d_call: NA
clone_size: NA
cdr3_nt: TGTGCCAGTAGTTCGACAGCCACTAATGAAAAACTGTTTTTT
cdr3_aa: CASSSTATNEKLFF

v_call: TRBV11-2
j_call: TRBJ2-7
d_call: NA
clone_size: NA
cdr3_nt: TGTGCCAGCAGTCTCAGCGGTTCTTCCGAGCAGTACTTC
cdr3_aa: CASSLSGSSEQYF

v_call: TRBV7-2
j_call: TRBJ2-2
d_call: TRBD1
clone_size: NA
cdr3_nt: TGTGCCAGCAGCTCGGGACAGTCCACCGGGGAGCTGTTTTTT
cdr3_aa: CASSSGQSTGELFF

v_call: TRBV10-1
j_call: TRBJ2-7
d_call: NA
clone_size: NA
cdr3_nt: TGCGCCAGCAGTGCAAAGGGACGTAATCACGAGCAGTACTTC
cdr3_aa: CASSAKGRNHEQYF

v_call: TRBV11-2
j_call: TRBJ1-5
d_call: NA
clone_size: NA
cdr3_nt: TGTGCCAGCAGCGTTAGCAATCAGCCCCAGCATTTT
cdr3_aa: CASSVSNQPQHF

v_call: TRBV5-6
j_call: TRBJ2-5
d_call: NA
clone_size: NA
cdr3_nt: TGTGCCAGCAGCTTGCGGGACGCCCAGGGGACCCAGTACTTC
cdr3_aa: CASSLRDAQGTQYF

v_call: TRBV10-3
j_call: TRBJ1-2
d_call: NA
clone_size: NA
cdr3_nt: TGTGCCATCAGTGAGTTCACAGAGTCTGATGGCTACACCTTC
cdr3_aa: CAISEFTESDGYTF

v_call: TRBV7-9
j_call: TRBJ2-1
d_call: NA
clone_size: once
cdr3_nt: TGTGCCAGCAGCCCCCTTCTGGGGCGCCCCTCCTACAATGAGCAGTTCTTC
cdr3_aa: CASSPLLGRPSYNEQFF

v_call: TRBV5-8
j_call: TRBJ1-5
d_call: TRBD1
clone_size: NA
cdr3_nt: TGTGCCAGCAGCTGGGGGGACAGAGTAGATCAGCCCCAGCATTTT
cdr3_aa: CASSWGDRVDQPQHF

v_call: TRBV5-4
j_call: TRBJ1-2
d_call: NA
clone_size: NA
cdr3_nt: TGTGCCAGCAGCTCCGGGACTGGGAACTATGGCTACACCTTC
cdr3_aa: CASSSGTGNYGYTF

v_call: TRBV7-2
j_call: TRBJ2-7
d_call: TRBD2
clone_size: NA
cdr3_nt: TGTGCCAGCAGCCAAAGTCTAGCGGGAGCAGGGTACGAGCAGTACTTC
cdr3_aa: CASSQSLAGAGYEQYF